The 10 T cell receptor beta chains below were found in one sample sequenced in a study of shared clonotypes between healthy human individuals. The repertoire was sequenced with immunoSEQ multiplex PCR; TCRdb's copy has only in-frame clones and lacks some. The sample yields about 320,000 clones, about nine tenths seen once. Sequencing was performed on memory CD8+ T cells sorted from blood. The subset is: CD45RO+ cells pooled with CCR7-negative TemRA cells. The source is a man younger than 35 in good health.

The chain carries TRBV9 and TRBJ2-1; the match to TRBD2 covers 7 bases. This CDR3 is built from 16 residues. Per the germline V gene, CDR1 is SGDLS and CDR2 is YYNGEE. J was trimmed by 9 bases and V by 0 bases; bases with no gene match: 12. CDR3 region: CASSVESAGATSEQFF. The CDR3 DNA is TGTGCCAGCAGCGTAGAATCCGCGGGAGCTACCAGTGAGCAGTTCTTC.

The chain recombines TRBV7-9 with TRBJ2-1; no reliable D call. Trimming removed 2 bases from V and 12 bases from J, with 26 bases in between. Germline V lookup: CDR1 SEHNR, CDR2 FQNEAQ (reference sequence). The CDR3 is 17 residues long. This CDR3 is CASSLHFNLFNRAWQFF. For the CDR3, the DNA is TGTGCCAGCAGCTTACACTTCAATCTCTTCAATCGCGCGTGGCAGTTCTTC. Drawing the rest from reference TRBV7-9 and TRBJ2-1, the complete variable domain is DTGVSQNPRHKITKRGQNVTFRCDPISEHNRLYWYRQTLGQGPEFLTYFQNEAQLEKSRLLSDRFSAERPKGSFSTLEIQRTEQGDSAMYLCASSLHFNLFNRAWQFFGPGTRLTVL.

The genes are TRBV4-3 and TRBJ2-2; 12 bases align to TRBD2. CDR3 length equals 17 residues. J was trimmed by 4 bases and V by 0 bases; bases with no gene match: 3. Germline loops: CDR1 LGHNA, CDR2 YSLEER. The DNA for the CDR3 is TGCGCCAGCAGCCAAGAGGCTAGCGGGAGGGTCACCGGGGAGCTGTTTTTT. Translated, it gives CASSQEASGRVTGELFF.

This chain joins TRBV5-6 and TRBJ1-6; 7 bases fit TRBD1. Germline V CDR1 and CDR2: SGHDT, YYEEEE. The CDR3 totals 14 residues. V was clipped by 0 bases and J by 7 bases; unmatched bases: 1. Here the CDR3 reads CASSLVGGNSPLHF. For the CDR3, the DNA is TGTGCCAGCAGCTTGGTAGGGGGCAATTCACCCCTCCACTTT.

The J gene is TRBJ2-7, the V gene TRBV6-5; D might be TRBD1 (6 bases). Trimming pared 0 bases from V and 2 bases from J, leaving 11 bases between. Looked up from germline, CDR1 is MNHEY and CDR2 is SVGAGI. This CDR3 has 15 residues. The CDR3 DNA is TGTGCCAGCAGTTACTCTACAGGGATTACCTACGAGCAGTACTTC. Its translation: CASSYSTGITYEQYF.

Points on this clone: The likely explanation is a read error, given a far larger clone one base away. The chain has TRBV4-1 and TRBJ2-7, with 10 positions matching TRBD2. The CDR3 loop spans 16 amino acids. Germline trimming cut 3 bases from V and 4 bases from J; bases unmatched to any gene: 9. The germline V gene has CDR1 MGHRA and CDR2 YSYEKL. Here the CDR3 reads CASSQSVAGGRYEQYF. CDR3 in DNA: TGCGCCAGCAGCCAGTCCGTAGCGGGAGGTCGGTACGAGCAGTACTTC.

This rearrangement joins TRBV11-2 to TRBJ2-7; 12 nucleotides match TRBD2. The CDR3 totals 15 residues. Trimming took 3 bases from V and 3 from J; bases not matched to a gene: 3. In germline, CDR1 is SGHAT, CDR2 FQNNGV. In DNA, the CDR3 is TGTGCCAGCAGCTTGGGGACTAGCGGGTACTACGAGCAGTACTTC. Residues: CASSLGTSGYYEQYF.

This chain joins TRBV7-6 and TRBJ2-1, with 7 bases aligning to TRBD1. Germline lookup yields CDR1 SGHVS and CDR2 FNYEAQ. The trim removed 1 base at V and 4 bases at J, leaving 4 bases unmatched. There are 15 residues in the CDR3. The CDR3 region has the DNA TGTGCCAGCAGCTTAGAGCAGGGGGTGTACAATGAGCAGTTCTTC. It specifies CASSLEQGVYNEQFF.

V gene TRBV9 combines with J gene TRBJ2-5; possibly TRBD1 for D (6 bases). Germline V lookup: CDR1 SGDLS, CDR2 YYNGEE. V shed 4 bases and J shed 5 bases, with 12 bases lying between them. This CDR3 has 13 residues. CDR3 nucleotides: TGTGCCAGCAGCCCAGGGGATGGCGAGACCCAGTACTTC. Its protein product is CASSPGDGETQYF.

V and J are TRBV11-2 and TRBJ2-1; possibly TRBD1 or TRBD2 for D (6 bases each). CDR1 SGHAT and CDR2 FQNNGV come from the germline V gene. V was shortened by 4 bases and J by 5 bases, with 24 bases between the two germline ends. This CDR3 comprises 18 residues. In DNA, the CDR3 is TGTGCCAGCAGCTCCCGGACAGAGGGGGGACGGACGAACAATGAGCAGTTCTTC. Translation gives CASSSRTEGGRTNNEQFF. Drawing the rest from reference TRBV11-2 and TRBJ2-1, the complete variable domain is EAGVAQSPRYKIIEKRQSVAFWCNPISGHATLYWYQQILGQGPKLLIQFQNNGVVDDSQLPKDRFSAERLKGVDSTLKIQPAKLEDSAVYLCASSSRTEGGRTNNEQFFGPGTRLTVL.